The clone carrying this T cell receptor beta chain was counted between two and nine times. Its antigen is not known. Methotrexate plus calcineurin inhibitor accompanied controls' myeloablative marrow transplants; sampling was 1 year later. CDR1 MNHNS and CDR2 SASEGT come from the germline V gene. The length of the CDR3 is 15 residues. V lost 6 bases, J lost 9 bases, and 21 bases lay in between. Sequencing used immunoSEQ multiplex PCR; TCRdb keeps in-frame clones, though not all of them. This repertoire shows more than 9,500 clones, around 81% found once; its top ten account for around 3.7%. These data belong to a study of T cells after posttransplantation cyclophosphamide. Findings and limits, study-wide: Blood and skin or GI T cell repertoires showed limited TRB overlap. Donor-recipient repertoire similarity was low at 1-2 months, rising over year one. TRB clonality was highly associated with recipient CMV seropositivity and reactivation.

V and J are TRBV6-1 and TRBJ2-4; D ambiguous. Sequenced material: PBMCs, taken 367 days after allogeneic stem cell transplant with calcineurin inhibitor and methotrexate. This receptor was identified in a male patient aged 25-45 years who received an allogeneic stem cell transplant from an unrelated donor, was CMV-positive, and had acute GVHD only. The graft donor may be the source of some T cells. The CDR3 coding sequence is TGTGCCAGCAGAGGTCTCTCGTTCGGAGTTCTCATTCAGTACTTC. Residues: CASRGLSFGVLIQYF.